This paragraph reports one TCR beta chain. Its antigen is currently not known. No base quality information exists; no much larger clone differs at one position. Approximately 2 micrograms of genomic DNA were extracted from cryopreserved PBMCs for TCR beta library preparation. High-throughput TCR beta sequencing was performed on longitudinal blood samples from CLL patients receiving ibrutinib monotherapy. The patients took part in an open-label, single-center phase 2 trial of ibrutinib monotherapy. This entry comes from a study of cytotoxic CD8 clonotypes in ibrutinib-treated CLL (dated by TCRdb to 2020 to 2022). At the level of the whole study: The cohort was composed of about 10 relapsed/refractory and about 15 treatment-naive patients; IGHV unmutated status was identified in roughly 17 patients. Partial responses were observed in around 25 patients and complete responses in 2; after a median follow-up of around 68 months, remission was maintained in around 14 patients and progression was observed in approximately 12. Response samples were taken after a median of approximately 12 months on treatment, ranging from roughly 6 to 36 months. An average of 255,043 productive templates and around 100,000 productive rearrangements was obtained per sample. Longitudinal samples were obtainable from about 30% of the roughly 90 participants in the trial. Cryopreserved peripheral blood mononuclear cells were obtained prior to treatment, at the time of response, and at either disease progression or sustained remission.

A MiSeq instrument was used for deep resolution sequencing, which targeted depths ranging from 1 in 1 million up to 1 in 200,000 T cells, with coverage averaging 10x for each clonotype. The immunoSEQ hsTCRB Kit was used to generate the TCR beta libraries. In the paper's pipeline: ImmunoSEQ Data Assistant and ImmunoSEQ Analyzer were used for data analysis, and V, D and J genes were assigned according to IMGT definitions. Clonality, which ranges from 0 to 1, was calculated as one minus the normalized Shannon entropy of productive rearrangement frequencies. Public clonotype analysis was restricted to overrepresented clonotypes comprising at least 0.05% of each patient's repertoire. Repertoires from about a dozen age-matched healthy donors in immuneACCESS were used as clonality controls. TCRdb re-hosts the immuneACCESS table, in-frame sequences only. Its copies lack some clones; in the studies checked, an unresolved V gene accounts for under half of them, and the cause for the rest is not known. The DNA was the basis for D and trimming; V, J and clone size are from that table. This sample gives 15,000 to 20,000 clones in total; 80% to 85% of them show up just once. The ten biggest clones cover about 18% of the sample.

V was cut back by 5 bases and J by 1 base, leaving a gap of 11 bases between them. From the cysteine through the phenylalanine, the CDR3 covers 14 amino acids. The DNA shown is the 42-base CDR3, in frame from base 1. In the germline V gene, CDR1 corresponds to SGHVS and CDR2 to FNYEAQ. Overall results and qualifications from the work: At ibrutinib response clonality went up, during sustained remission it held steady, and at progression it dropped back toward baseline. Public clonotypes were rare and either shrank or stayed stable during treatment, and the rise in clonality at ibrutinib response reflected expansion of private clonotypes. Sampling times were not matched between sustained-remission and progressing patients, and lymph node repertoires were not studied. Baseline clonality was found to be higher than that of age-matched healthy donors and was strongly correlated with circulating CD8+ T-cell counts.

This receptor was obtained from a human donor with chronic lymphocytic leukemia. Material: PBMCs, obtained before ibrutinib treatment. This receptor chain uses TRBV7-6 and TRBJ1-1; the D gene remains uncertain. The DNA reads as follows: TGTGCCAGCAGCCCGCGGTGGGAGAACACTGAAGCTTTCTTT. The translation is CASSPRWENTEAFF.